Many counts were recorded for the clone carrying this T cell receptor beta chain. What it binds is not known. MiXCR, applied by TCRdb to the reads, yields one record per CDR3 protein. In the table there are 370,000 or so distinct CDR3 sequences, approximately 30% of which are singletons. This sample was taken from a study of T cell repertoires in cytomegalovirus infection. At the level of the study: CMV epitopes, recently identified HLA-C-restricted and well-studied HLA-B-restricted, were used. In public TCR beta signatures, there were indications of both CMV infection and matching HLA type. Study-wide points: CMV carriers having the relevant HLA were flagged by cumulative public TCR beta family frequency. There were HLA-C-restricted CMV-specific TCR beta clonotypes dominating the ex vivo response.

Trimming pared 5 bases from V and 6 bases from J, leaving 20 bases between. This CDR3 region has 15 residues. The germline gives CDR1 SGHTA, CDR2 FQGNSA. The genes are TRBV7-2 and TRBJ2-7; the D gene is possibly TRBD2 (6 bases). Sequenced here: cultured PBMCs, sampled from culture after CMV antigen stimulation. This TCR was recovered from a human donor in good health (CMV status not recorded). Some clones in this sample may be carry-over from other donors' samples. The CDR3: CASSATGPGGVEQYF. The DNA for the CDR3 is TGTGCCAGCAGCGCTACCGGTCCTGGAGGGGTCGAGCAGTACTTC. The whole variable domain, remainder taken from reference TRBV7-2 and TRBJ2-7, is GAGVSQSPSNKVTEKGKDVELRCDPISGHTALYWYRQSLGQGLEFLIYFQGNSAPDKSGLPSDRFSAERTGGSVSTLTIQRTQQEDSAVYLCASSATGPGGVEQYFGPGTRLTVT.